The 4 T cell receptor beta chains below were found in one sample sequenced in a study of radiotherapy plus CTLA-4 blockade in lung cancer. The assay was immunoSEQ multiplex PCR, and TCRdb's table has in-frame clones only and misses some. The top ten hold around 7.5% of the sample, which has 25,000 to 35,000 clones, around 80% seen once. The sample was peripheral blood, taken from a patient treated with radiotherapy plus ipilimumab. All receptors derive from a human donor with non-small cell lung cancer who had stable disease on radiotherapy plus ipilimumab.

The V gene is TRBV7-2, the J gene TRBJ1-2, with TRBD1 matching 7 bases. The CDR3 is made up of 17 amino acids. Germline lookup yields CDR1 SGHTA and CDR2 FQGNSA. Trimming took 2 bases from V and 8 from J; bases not matched to a gene: 17. The CDR3 DNA reads TGTGCCAGCAGCTTAAAGGGGGCGATAGGGAGGCCCTTAGGCTACACCTTC. Its translation: CASSLKGAIGRPLGYTF. Combining the CDR3 with reference TRBV7-2 and TRBJ1-2 gives the whole variable domain GAGVSQSPSNKVTEKGKDVELRCDPISGHTALYWYRQSLGQGLEFLIYFQGNSAPDKSGLPSDRFSAERTGGSVSTLTIQRTQQEDSAVYLCASSLKGAIGRPLGYTFGSGTRLTVV.

The sample holds a few counts of this clone. The chain employs TRBV11-2 and TRBJ2-3; D uncertain. Between the trimmed V and J ends, which lost 6 bases and 4 bases, there was a span of 14 bases. CDR3 length equals 14 residues. The germline V gene has CDR1 SGHAT and CDR2 FQNNGV. The CDR3 region has the DNA TGTGCCAGCAGTCTGGGCCTAAGGGCAGATACGCAGTATTTT. Protein sequence: CASSLGLRADTQYF.

The rearrangement joins TRBV2 to TRBJ1-5; D remains ambiguous. V lost 3 bases to trimming and J lost 8 bases, with 11 bases between them. Germline values: CDR1 SNHLY, CDR2 FYNNEI. This CDR3 has 13 residues. DNA for the CDR3: TGTGCCAGCAGTGATAACGGATTGAAGCCCCAGCATTTT. Translating gives CASSDNGLKPQHF.

The chain is built from TRBV9 and TRBJ2-1; 9 positions match TRBD1. CDR1 is SGDLS and CDR2 is YYNGEE in the germline V gene. V lost 0 bases, J lost 4 bases, and 11 bases stayed unmatched. The CDR3 is 18 residues long. The CDR3 here is CASSVVRDREGSYNEQFF. DNA for the CDR3: TGTGCCAGCAGCGTAGTTCGGGACAGGGAGGGTTCGTACAATGAGCAGTTCTTC.